The 23 T cell receptor beta chains below all came from one sample that was sequenced in a study of spatial heterogeneity in lung cancer. One entry per CDR3 protein, called by TCRdb with MiXCR from the 5' RACE reads. In the table there are about 18,000 distinct CDR3 sequences, roughly 9% of which are singletons. Time point: sample taken at primary tumor resection. These receptors have no known antigen. Whole-study results and caveats: Intratumoral expanded alpha and beta TCR counts were found to track tumor mutation counts.

This specimen was lung tumor tissue, taken at surgery. The source is a female donor with early-stage non-small cell lung cancer.

This clonotype came up a few times. Since it is a stray read in a library aimed at alpha chains, this beta chain has a size that is not meaningful. The CDR3 nucleotides read TGTGCCAGCACCCGGACAGGGGACGGGTACGAGCAGTACTTC. Its translation is CASTRTGDGYEQYF. The V call is TRBV6-5, the J call TRBJ2-7; 9 bases are shared with TRBD1. V was pared by 7 bases and J by 4 bases, with 8 bases of the junction left unmatched. Germline lookup yields CDR1 MNHEY and CDR2 SVGAGI. This CDR3 has 14 amino acids.

In this sample, this clonotype turned up a few times. This beta chain is a stray read from a library made for alpha chains; its abundance is not meaningful. V usage is TRBV20-1 and J usage is TRBJ2-2, with 11 bases that match TRBD1. V lost 7 bases, J lost 3 bases, and 13 bases stayed unmatched. The CDR3 is 17 amino acids. Germline CDR1 DFQATT, CDR2 SNEGSKA (reference sequence). The CDR3 region has the DNA TGCAGTGTCCCCGGACAGGGGGCTAGGCCCGACACCGGGGAGCTGTTTTTT. Amino acid sequence: CSVPGQGARPDTGELFF.

This clonotype was seen repeatedly, ten times or more. A library made for alpha chains picked up this beta chain off target, so its size means little. The V and J genes are TRBV19 and TRBJ2-6; 7 bases map to TRBD1. Trimming took 3 bases from V and 0 from J; bases not matched to a gene: 8. This CDR3 region has 18 residues. Germline V gene data show CDR1 as LNHDA and CDR2 as SQIVND (reference sequence). Here the CDR3 DNA reads TGTGCCAGTAGTATTTTGACAGGGATCCCCTCTGGGGCCAACGTCCTGACTTTC. Translated, it gives CASSILTGIPSGANVLTF. Complete variable domain (other parts from reference TRBV19 and TRBJ2-6): DGGITQSPKYLFRKEGQNVTLSCEQNLNHDAMYWYRQDPGQGLRLIYYSQIVNDFQKGDIAEGYSVSREKKESFPLTVTSAQKNPTAFYLCASSILTGIPSGANVLTFGAGSRLTVL.

Of note for this clonotype: This beta chain is off target for a library built for alpha chains, so its abundance means little. V is TRBV11-2 and J is TRBJ2-7; D call uncertain. The CDR3 is made up of 11 amino acids. Germline CDR1 is SGHAT and CDR2 is FQNNGV. With 5 bases removed from V and 2 bases from J, the gap between germline ends came to 4 bases. CDR3 region: CASSLTYEQYF. The CDR3 DNA is TGTGCCAGCAGCCTCACCTACGAGCAGTACTTC. Complete variable domain (other parts from reference TRBV11-2 and TRBJ2-7): EAGVAQSPRYKIIEKRQSVAFWCNPISGHATLYWYQQILGQGPKLLIQFQNNGVVDDSQLPKDRFSAERLKGVDSTLKIQPAKLEDSAVYLCASSLTYEQYFGPGTRLTVT.

There are many counts of this clonotype. Because the library targeted alpha chains, this beta chain is an off-target read whose size means little. The CDR3: CASGFQTGFQGETQYF. The CDR3 bases are TGTGCTAGTGGTTTTCAGACAGGCTTCCAAGGAGAGACCCAGTACTTC. The chain links TRBV12-5 to TRBJ2-5; maybe TRBD1 (6 bases). V shed 3 bases and J shed 4 bases, with 18 bases lying between them. The CDR3 length is 16 residues. Germline V gene sequence: CDR1 LGHNT, CDR2 FRNRAP. The full variable domain, in which reference TRBV12-5 and TRBJ2-5 provide the parts outside the CDR3, is DARVTQTPRHKVTEMGQEVTMRCQPILGHNTVFWYRQTMMQGLELLAYFRNRAPLDDSGMPKDRFSAEMPDATLATLKIQPSEPRDSAVYFCASGFQTGFQGETQYFGPGTRLLVL.

This clonotype was counted ten times or more. This beta chain is an unintended read in a library built for alpha chains; its size means little. The CDR3 sequence: CASSLYSTPQETQYF. DNA for the CDR3: TGTGCCAGCAGCTTATATTCGACCCCTCAAGAGACCCAGTACTTC. The rearrangement uses TRBV7-3 and TRBJ2-5; D gene ambiguous. The germline V and J ends were trimmed by 2 bases and 2 bases, with 12 bases remaining between them. The CDR3 extends over 15 amino acids. In germline, CDR1 is SGHTA, CDR2 FQGTGA.

This clonotype was seen a few times. Little can be read into the size of this beta chain, an off-target read in a library designed for alpha chains. The chain links TRBV21-1 to TRBJ1-6; TRBD1, the table's D call, lacks a check against the DNA. TRBV21-1 represents a pseudogene. The CDR3 is made up of 14 amino acids. The CDR3 here is CASSNGAPNSPLHF. In DNA, the CDR3 is TGTGCCAGCAGCAATGGGGCGCCCAATTCACCCCTCCACTTT.

There are a few counts of this clonotype. This beta chain was picked up by a library intended for alpha chains and is off target, so its count carries little meaning. The rearrangement joins TRBV6-1 to TRBJ1-1, with 10 bases identical to TRBD1. Germline CDR1 is MNHNS and CDR2 is SASEGT. The CDR3 contains 14 residues. Trimming removed 6 bases from V and 8 bases from J; junction bases left unmatched: 9. Here the CDR3 reads CASSLLDRGREAFF. CDR3 coding DNA: TGTGCCAGCAGCCTACTCGACAGGGGGCGAGAAGCTTTCTTT.

About this clonotype: With the library built for alpha chains, this beta chain is off target and its frequency is not meaningful. The rearrangement joins TRBV24-1 to TRBJ1-1, with 7 bases that match TRBD1. The CDR3 runs 16 residues. Per the germline V gene, CDR1 is KGHDR and CDR2 is SFDVKD. J was trimmed by 1 base and V by 4 bases; bases with no gene match: 8. CDR3 sequence reads: CATSDSRQGGNTEAFF. The CDR3 DNA reads TGTGCCACCAGTGACTCTCGACAGGGAGGGAACACTGAAGCTTTCTTT.

This clonotype was observed a few times. Found in a library prepared for alpha chains, this beta chain is an off-target read, and its abundance has little meaning. The gene calls are TRBV3-1 and TRBJ2-7; 7 bases are a match to TRBD1. Germline lookup yields CDR1 LGHDT and CDR2 YNNKEL (reference sequence). CDR3 length: 15 amino acids. V shed 6 bases, J shed 3 bases, and the junction held 11 bases outside the gene matches. The CDR3 nucleotides are TGTGCCAGCAGACGATCCGGGACAGCGCGCTACGAGCAGTACTTC. It is translated as CASRRSGTARYEQYF.

This clonotype occurred a few times. The size of this beta chain means little, since it is a stray read in a library made for alpha chains. The rearrangement joins TRBV7-3 to TRBJ2-2, with D tentatively TRBD1 (6 bases). The V end lost 5 bases, the J end lost 4 bases, and 11 bases lay between the germline ends. The CDR3 covers 14 residues. CDR1 SGHTA and CDR2 FQGTGA come from the germline V gene. The CDR3 loop reads CASSPGQSTGELFF. The CDR3 DNA is TGTGCCAGCAGCCCGGGACAAAGCACCGGGGAGCTGTTTTTT. Drawing the rest from reference TRBV7-3 and TRBJ2-2, the complete variable domain is GAGVSQTPSNKVTEKGKYVELRCDPISGHTALYWYRQSLGQGPEFLIYFQGTGAADDSGLPNDRFFAVRPEGSVSTLKIQRTERGDSAVYLCASSPGQSTGELFFGEGSRLTVL.

This clonotype was found a few times. This beta chain lies outside the target of a library built for alpha chains; its clone size means little. This chain uses TRBV12-3 or TRBV12-4 with TRBJ2-7, with a weak D call TRBD2 (5 bases). V lost 0 bases, J lost 4 bases, and 7 bases lay in between. This CDR3 comprises 13 residues. CDR3 nucleotides: TGTGCCAGCAGTTTAGCGTCGGGGTACGAGCAGTACTTC. It specifies CASSLASGYEQYF.

This clonotype has only a few counts. Being off target in a library aimed at alpha chains, this beta chain has a size of little meaning. J is TRBJ1-6 and V is TRBV20-1; 8 bases match TRBD1. Per germline, CDR1 DFQATT and CDR2 SNEGSKA (reference sequence). This CDR3 region has 16 residues. Unmatched junction bases numbered 12, after V lost 6 bases and J lost 5 bases. DNA of the CDR3: TGCAGTGCGCAGGGGGTCAGGGGGCCCAATAATTCACCCCTCCACTTT. This sequence encodes CSAQGVRGPNNSPLHF.

With respect to this clonotype: For a library built for alpha chains, this beta chain is a stray read; little rests on its size. The CDR3 bases are TGCAGTGCTAGAGGGACAGAATTCACTGAAGCTTTCTTT. Its translation: CSARGTEFTEAFF. The genes are TRBV20-1 and TRBJ1-1, with TRBD1 as a possible D gene (6 bases). There are 13 residues in the CDR3. Germline V gives CDR1 DFQATT, CDR2 SNEGSKA (reference sequence). V was shortened by 1 base and J by 4 bases, with 10 bases between the two germline ends.

Concerning this clonotype: This beta chain was picked up by a library intended for alpha chains and is off target, so its count carries little meaning. V is TRBV11-2 and J is TRBJ2-3; D is ambiguous. V lost 5 bases to trimming and J lost 0 bases, with 15 bases between them. This CDR3 comprises 16 residues. Germline V lookup: CDR1 SGHAT, CDR2 FQNNGV. The CDR3, as DNA: TGTGCCAGCAGCCCGGGTAGCACGACTAGCACAGATACGCAGTATTTT. Translated: CASSPGSTTSTDTQYF.

Note on this clonotype: This beta chain represents an off-target read in a library built for alpha chains; its size is of limited meaning. The chain links TRBV9 to TRBJ1-5, with 8 bases lining up with TRBD1. Per germline, CDR1 SGDLS and CDR2 YYNGEE. V lost 3 bases and J lost 1; bases outside the gene matches: 3. This CDR3 is 15 amino acids long. Here the CDR3 DNA reads TGTGCCAGCAGCGCGGGGACAGGAAGCAATCAGCCCCAGCATTTT. Residues: CASSAGTGSNQPQHF.

This clonotype has more than one count but fewer than ten. This beta chain came through as a stray read in a library set up for alpha chains, and its size says little. V gene TRBV7-2 combines with J gene TRBJ1-1; 7 bases agree with TRBD1. Per germline, CDR1 SGHTA and CDR2 FQGNSA. V shed 3 bases, J shed 1 base, and the junction held 5 bases outside the gene matches. CDR3 length: 15 amino acids. The CDR3 DNA sequence: TGTGCCAGCAGCTTGCAGACAGGGAGGAACACTGAAGCTTTCTTT. Its protein product is CASSLQTGRNTEAFF. The full variable domain, rest sourced from reference TRBV7-2 and TRBJ1-1, is GAGVSQSPSNKVTEKGKDVELRCDPISGHTALYWYRQSLGQGLEFLIYFQGNSAPDKSGLPSDRFSAERTGGSVSTLTIQRTQQEDSAVYLCASSLQTGRNTEAFFGQGTRLTVV.

This clonotype was observed a few times. Little can be read into the size of this beta chain, an off-target read in a library designed for alpha chains. The V call is TRBV7-8, the J call TRBJ1-3; D may be TRBD1 (6 bases). Trimming pared 8 bases from V and 1 base from J, leaving 9 bases between. The CDR3 runs 13 residues. The germline V gene has CDR1 SGHVS and CDR2 FQNEAQ. CDR3 in DNA: TGTGCCAGCTACCAGGGGTCTGGAAACACCATATATTTT. Its protein product is CASYQGSGNTIYF. The full variable domain, rest sourced from reference TRBV7-8 and TRBJ1-3, is GAGVSQSPRYKVAKRGQDVALRCDPISGHVSLFWYQQALGQGPEFLTYFQNEAQLDKSGLPSDRFFAERPEGSVSTLKIQRTQQEDSAVYLCASYQGSGNTIYFGEGSWLTVV.

About this clonotype itself: The library was prepared for alpha chains; this beta chain is a stray read, so its frequency means little. The chain joins TRBV2 to TRBJ1-5; D ambiguous. Germline V gene lookup returns CDR1 SNHLY and CDR2 FYNNEI. The CDR3 length is 13 residues. V was cut by 1 base and J by 4 bases, with 5 bases left in between. Written as DNA, the CDR3 is TGTGCCAGCAGTGAAGACCTGAATCAGCCCCAGCATTTT. This sequence encodes CASSEDLNQPQHF.

A few counts support this clonotype. Within a library made for alpha chains, this beta chain is off target, and its count is uninformative. The chain employs TRBV5-1 and TRBJ1-2, with 9 bases that match TRBD1. The trim removed 2 bases at V and 5 bases at J, leaving 4 bases unmatched. The CDR3 runs 14 residues. Germline V gene lookup returns CDR1 SGHRS and CDR2 YFSETQ. CDR3 residues: CASSFGQGIYGYTF. In nucleotides, the CDR3 is TGCGCCAGCAGCTTTGGACAGGGGATTTATGGCTACACCTTC.

This clonotype was picked up many times. This beta chain represents an off-target read in a library built for alpha chains; its size is of limited meaning. V is TRBV3-1 and J is TRBJ2-7, with TRBD1 as a possible D gene (6 bases). V was shortened by 1 base and J by 2 bases, with 6 bases between the two germline ends. The CDR3 is 13 residues long. The germline V gene encodes CDR1 LGHDT and CDR2 YNNKEL (reference sequence). CDR3 DNA sequence: TGTGCCAGCAGCCAAGGGACAGCCTACGAGCAGTACTTC. Protein product: CASSQGTAYEQYF.

This clonotype is classed as medium-sized. For a library built for alpha chains, this beta chain is a stray read; little rests on its size. The chain employs TRBV7-2 and TRBJ2-3; 8 positions match TRBD2. This CDR3 spans 17 amino acids. CDR1 is SGHTA and CDR2 is FQGNSA in the germline V gene. V dropped 0 bases and J dropped 3; count of bases not matched to a gene: 8. The CDR3 DNA sequence: TGTGCCAGCAGCTTAGCCCGCAGCGGGGGCTCAACAGATACGCAGTATTTT. It translates to CASSLARSGGSTDTQYF.

This clonotype was detected a few times. This beta chain lies outside the target of a library built for alpha chains; its clone size means little. This chain uses TRBV29-1 with TRBJ2-1; D call uncertain. Germline CDR1 is SQVTM and CDR2 is ANQGSEA. V lost 6 bases and J 2 bases, leaving 14 bases between the germline ends. This CDR3 comprises 14 residues. Here the CDR3 DNA reads TGCAGCGTGGACCGTCGTGGAACCTACAATGAGCAGTTCTTC. Translated: CSVDRRGTYNEQFF.